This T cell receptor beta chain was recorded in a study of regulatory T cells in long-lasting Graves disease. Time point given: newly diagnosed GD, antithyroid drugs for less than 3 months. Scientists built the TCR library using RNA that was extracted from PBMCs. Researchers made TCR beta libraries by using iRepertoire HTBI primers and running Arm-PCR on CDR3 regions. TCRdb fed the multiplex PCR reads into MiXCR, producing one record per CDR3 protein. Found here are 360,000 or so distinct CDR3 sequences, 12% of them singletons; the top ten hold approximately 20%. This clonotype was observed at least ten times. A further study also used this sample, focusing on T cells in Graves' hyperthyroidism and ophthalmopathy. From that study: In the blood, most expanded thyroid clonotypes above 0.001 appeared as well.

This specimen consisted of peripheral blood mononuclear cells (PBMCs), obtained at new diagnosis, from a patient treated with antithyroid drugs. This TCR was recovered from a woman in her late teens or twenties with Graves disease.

CDR3 sequence reads: CASSSGQGAGNTIYF. The CDR3 bases are TGTGCCAGCAGCTCCGGACAGGGGGCTGGAAACACCATATATTTT. The gene calls are TRBV7-9 and TRBJ1-3; 10 positions agree with TRBD1. The CDR3 runs 15 residues. Trimming took 4 bases from V and 2 from J; bases not matched to a gene: 2. The germline CDR1 and CDR2 sequences are SEHNR and FQNEAQ (reference sequence).